Listed here is a single T cell receptor beta chain. The sample is drawn from a study of blood T cell repertoires in COVID-19. Study overall: Acute-phase and convalescent COVID-19 samples originated in the United States, Italy and Spain. Sample material is recorded as cDNA or gDNA derived from T cells, B-cell-depleted T cells, or PBMCs.

The ends were cut back, 4 bases at V and 6 bases at J, with 16 bases in the middle. The CDR3 totals 15 residues. Per the germline V gene, CDR1 is LGHDT and CDR2 is YNNKEL (reference sequence). Authors' data handling: Estimates of nucleated cell counts were drawn from the amplification of reference gene primers. The table came from immunoSEQ multiplex PCR; TCRdb's copy has only in-frame clones and leaves some out. The V and J calls and the clone size are those of that table, but D and trimming were determined from the DNA. The table shows some 140,000 clones, with around 90% occurring only once. The receptor was derived from a man aged 50 to 60 with acute or convalescent COVID-19. The sample was peripheral blood. The chain couples TRBV3-1 (or the pseudogene TRBV3-2) to TRBJ1-5, with D possibly matching TRBD1 (6 bases). In DNA form, the CDR3 reads TGTGCCAGCAGCCTCGGCAGGGGTGGTTCTCAGCCCCAGCATTTT. Amino acids: CASSLGRGGSQPQHF.